Each of the 28 T cell receptor beta chains below was sequenced from the same sample in a study of blood T cells in healthy people across ages. Next came a second PCR, run for about 7 to 12 cycles, which used a sample-barcoded 5' primer along with a J-beta primer mix. MiXCR, applied by TCRdb to the 5' RACE reads, yields one record per CDR3 protein. The sample has some 800,000 distinct CDR3 sequences, around 45% seen once. Sequenced input: blood. The receptors originated from a man aged 55 to 70 in good health.

This clonotype showed up just a few times. The V call is TRBV10-3, the J call TRBJ2-5; TRBD2 might be the D (6 bases). CDR3 length equals 15 residues. Germline CDR1 is ENHRY and CDR2 is SYGVKD. Trimming took 5 bases from V and 5 from J, leaving 18 bases between them. The CDR3 DNA sequence: TGTGCCATCAGTCTGTCCTATTCTGGGGGGGAGACCCAGTACTTC. It yields the protein CAISLSYSGGETQYF.

This chain connects TRBV6-6 to TRBJ2-1, with D possibly matching TRBD2 (5 bases). The CDR3 covers 14 residues. Germline V gives CDR1 MNHNY, CDR2 SVGAGI (reference sequence). Trimming took 8 bases from V and 5 from J, leaving 16 bases between them. CDR3 bases: TGTGCCAGCGTAAATGGAGGTCAAAACAATGAGCAGTTCTTC. This translates into CASVNGGQNNEQFF.

The chain combines TRBV7-2 with TRBJ2-3; TRBD1 agrees at 7 bases. V gave up 5 bases and J gave up 7 bases; unmatched junction bases: 6. Germline values: CDR1 SGHTA, CDR2 FQGNSA. The CDR3 is 13 amino acids. The CDR3 spells CASSPDRVNTQYF. The DNA for the CDR3 is TGTGCCAGCAGCCCCGACAGGGTAAATACGCAGTATTTT.

The V call is TRBV3-1, the J call TRBJ2-3; 11 bases line up with TRBD2. CDR1 and CDR2 from the germline V gene are LGHDT and YNNKEL (reference sequence). The CDR3 totals 15 residues. The J segment lost 5 bases and the V segment lost 4 bases, leaving 5 bases of the junction unmatched. CDR3 sequence reads: CASSRSGGAKDTQYF. The CDR3 DNA sequence: TGTGCCAGCAGCCGTAGCGGGGGGGCCAAAGATACGCAGTATTTT.

The chain couples TRBV6-2 or TRBV6-3 to TRBJ1-4, with a weak D call TRBD1 (5 bases). The CDR3 contains 17 residues. CDR1 and CDR2 from the germline V gene are MNHEY and SVGEGT. V lost 2 bases and J 4 bases, leaving 17 bases between the germline ends. CDR3 bases: TGTGCCAGCAGTTACGGAGACGCCGGGACGCGTAATGAAAAACTGTTTTTT. Protein: CASSYGDAGTRNEKLFF.

This clonotype was picked up many times. The J gene is TRBJ1-2, the V gene TRBV6-5; 8 nucleotides agree with TRBD1. V shed 6 bases and J 4 bases; nucleotides not matched to a gene: 10. This CDR3 has 15 amino acids. Germline V CDR1 and CDR2: MNHEY, SVGAGI. In DNA form, the CDR3 reads TGTGCCAGCAGACGCACCCAGGGGGCGGCCTATGGCTACACCTTC. Translation: CASRRTQGAAYGYTF.

This clonotype was counted only a few times. The V gene is TRBV7-2, the J gene TRBJ2-3; 7 nucleotides agree with TRBD2. The CDR3 consists of 17 residues. Germline lookup yields CDR1 SGHTA and CDR2 FQGNSA. The V and J ends lost 5 bases and 0 bases, in that order; junction bases with no gene match: 11. In DNA, the CDR3 is TGTGCCAGCAGCCCTTATCGCGTGGGGGGGAGCACAGATACGCAGTATTTT. Protein sequence: CASSPYRVGGSTDTQYF.

The CDR3 nucleotides are TGTGCCAGCAGACCGGACAGCACAGATACGCAGTATTTT. It translates to CASRPDSTDTQYF. The chain recombines TRBV6-2 or TRBV6-3 with TRBJ2-3, with D unresolved. The CDR3 loop spans 13 amino acids. The germline V and J ends were trimmed by 6 bases and 0 bases, with 7 bases remaining between them. Germline CDR1 reads MNHEY; CDR2 reads SVGEGT.

This CDR3 reads CSGNDRGRNTEAFF. For the CDR3, the DNA is TGCAGTGGGAACGACAGGGGGCGGAACACTGAAGCTTTCTTT. This rearrangement joins TRBV20-1 to TRBJ1-1; 10 bases map to TRBD1. CDR1 and CDR2 from the germline V gene are DFQATT and SNEGSKA (reference sequence). V lost 7 bases, J lost 1 base, and 6 bases stayed unmatched. This CDR3 comprises 14 residues.

The rearrangement uses TRBV12-3 or TRBV12-4 and TRBJ1-2; 8 bases fit TRBD1. The CDR3 extends over 15 amino acids. Trimming removed 1 base from V and 3 bases from J; junction bases left unmatched: 4. The CDR3 DNA reads TGTGCCAGCAGTTTAGGGGAACAGGGGGACTATGGCTACACCTTC. It translates to CASSLGEQGDYGYTF.

The chain has TRBV28 and TRBJ2-4, with TRBD1 identical over 8 bases. The tail of the sequence fits TRBJ2-7 better, so the J call may be wrong. The CDR3 is 14 amino acids. Germline V lookup: CDR1 MDHEN, CDR2 SYDVKM. The chain's CDR3 is CASRLGQGEDEQYF. The CDR3 DNA reads as TGTGCCAGCAGACTCGGACAGGGAGAGGACGAGCAGTACTTC.

The rearrangement joins TRBV28 to TRBJ1-1; D not resolved. This CDR3 is built from 15 residues. Germline assignment: CDR1 MDHEN and CDR2 SYDVKM. V was cut by 6 bases and J by 4 bases, with 18 bases left in between. CDR3 in amino acids: CASRRLLGSGTEAFF. The CDR3 region has the DNA TGTGCCAGCAGACGTCTTCTGGGGAGCGGCACTGAAGCTTTCTTT.

This clonotype appeared once. The genes are TRBV5-1 and TRBJ1-2; D possibly corresponds to TRBD1 (5 bases). Trimming took 3 bases from V and 2 from J, leaving 20 bases between them. The CDR3 length is 17 residues. The germline gives CDR1 SGHRS, CDR2 YFSETQ. CDR3: CASSSLPGQSNNYGYTF. CDR3 DNA: TGCGCCAGCAGCTCCCTACCCGGACAATCCAACAACTATGGCTACACCTTC.

Notes on this clonotype: Mismatch with germline at one junction end may stem from a read error. The chain recombines TRBV5-4 with TRBJ2-7; 7 bases align to TRBD1. The V gene's germline CDR1 is SGHNT and CDR2 YYREEE (reference sequence). The CDR3 is 13 amino acids. The CDR3 reads CASSPGQSYVQYF. The CDR3 nucleotides are TGTGCCAGCAGCCCGGGACAGAGCTACGTGCAGTACTTC. Full variable domain (missing parts from reference TRBV5-4 and TRBJ2-7): ETGVTQSPTHLIKTRGQQVTLRCSSQSGHNTVSWYQQALGQGPQFIFQYYREEENGRGNFPPRFSGLQFPNYSSELNVNALELDDSALYLCASSPGQSYVQYFGPGTRLTVT.

The chain has TRBV2 and TRBJ2-3; the D gene could be TRBD1 or TRBD2 (6 bases each). Trimming removed 7 bases from V and 6 bases from J, with 14 bases in between. Looked up from germline, CDR1 is SNHLY and CDR2 is FYNNEI. This CDR3 has 13 amino acids. CDR3 loop: CASNTGRLDTQYF. The CDR3 DNA sequence: TGTGCCAGCAACACAGGGAGGTTGGATACGCAGTATTTT.

This clonotype was detected only a few times. The chain couples TRBV4-3 to TRBJ2-3, with a possible D match to TRBD1 (6 bases). Germline V gene lookup returns CDR1 LGHNA and CDR2 YSLEER. V lost 0 bases and J lost 0, with 10 bases in between. The CDR3 length is 16 residues. In DNA form, the CDR3 reads TGCGCCAGCAGCCAAGATTGGGGGCTCAGCACAGATACGCAGTATTTT. It translates to CASSQDWGLSTDTQYF.

This chain connects TRBV6-5 to TRBJ2-1, with D perhaps TRBD2 (6 bases). Per the germline V gene, CDR1 is MNHEY and CDR2 is SVGAGI. The V and J ends lost 1 base and 5 bases respectively, with 12 bases between them. The CDR3 has 15 residues. CDR3 nucleotide sequence: TGTGCCAGCAGTTACTTTCCGGGGGAGGACAATGAGCAGTTCTTC. This gives the protein CASSYFPGEDNEQFF.

This chain joins TRBV6-2 or TRBV6-3 and TRBJ2-5; 9 nucleotides align to TRBD1. The CDR3 contains 14 residues. Per germline, CDR1 MNHEY and CDR2 SVGEGT. J lost 11 bases, V lost 6 bases, and 13 bases had no gene match. The CDR3 loop reads CASRTDRGAIKQYF. The CDR3, as DNA: TGTGCCAGCAGGACGGACAGGGGTGCCATAAAGCAGTACTTC.

The V gene is TRBV20-1, the J gene TRBJ2-7; D not certain. This CDR3 is 11 amino acids long. The V end lost 3 bases, the J end lost 8 bases, and 11 bases lay between the germline ends. Germline-derived CDR1 and CDR2 are DFQATT and SNEGSKA (reference sequence). The CDR3 coding sequence is TGCAGTGCTAGTATCTTGGGGAAGCAGTACTTC. Translating it yields CSASILGKQYF.

This rearrangement joins TRBV20-1 to TRBJ2-5; 9 bases match TRBD2. The V gene end was trimmed by 1 base and the J gene end by 11 bases; junction bases not matched to a gene: 17. Germline-derived CDR1 and CDR2 are DFQATT and SNEGSKA (reference sequence). CDR3 size: 16 residues. In DNA, the CDR3 is TGCAGTGCTAGAGGGTATGGCGGGGGGGTTTACAATGAGCAGTACTTC. It translates to CSARGYGGGVYNEQYF.

This clonotype was picked up a small number of times. The rearrangement links TRBV29-1 to TRBJ2-1; D is tentatively TRBD1 or TRBD2 (6 bases each). The V gene lost 7 bases and the J gene lost 5 bases, with 9 bases spanning the gap. The CDR3 has 11 amino acids. Per the germline V gene, CDR1 is SQVTM and CDR2 is ANQGSEA. The CDR3 loop is CSGGADNEQFF. In DNA form, the CDR3 reads TGCAGCGGGGGGGCCGACAATGAGCAGTTCTTC.

V and J are TRBV6-2 or TRBV6-3 and TRBJ1-2, with D hard to call. CDR3 size: 13 residues. The V end lost 7 bases, the J end lost 6 bases, and 15 bases lay between the germline ends. Looked up from germline, CDR1 is MNHEY and CDR2 is SVGEGT. CDR3 protein: CASTLHQGNGYTF. In DNA form, the CDR3 reads TGTGCCAGCACCCTACACCAAGGGAATGGCTACACCTTC.

Turning to this clonotype: Mismatch with germline at one junction end may stem from a read error. V and J are TRBV29-1 and TRBJ2-1; weak D call: TRBD1 (6 bases). CDR1 SQVTM and CDR2 ANQGSEA come from the germline V gene. The CDR3 is 15 amino acids. CDR3: CSVDDRFSSCNGQFF. The CDR3 nucleotides are TGCAGCGTTGACGACAGGTTTAGCTCCTGCAATGGGCAGTTCTTC.

With regard to this clonotype: Since a much larger clone is just one base distant, this may be a read error. CDR3 DNA sequence: TGCAGCGTTGTAGCAGCTAATGAAAAACTGTTTTTT. This sequence encodes CSVVAANEKLFF. This chain joins TRBV29-1 and TRBJ1-4; unclear D gene. Germline loops: CDR1 SQVTM, CDR2 ANQGSEA. Trimming cost V 4 bases and J 3 bases, with 6 bases left between them. The CDR3 sequence is 12 residues long.

As for this clonotype: One junction end disagrees with the germline gene, perhaps due to a read error. The genes are TRBV5-6 and TRBJ1-5, with D perhaps TRBD1 (6 bases). Germline CDR1 reads SGHDT; CDR2 reads YYEEEE. This CDR3 is 13 amino acids long. The CDR3 bases are TGTGCCAGCTCCAGGGGTTACAATCGGCCCCAGCATTTT. Protein: CASSRGYNRPQHF.

This clonotype was picked up many times. In DNA form, the CDR3 reads TGCAGTGCTAGAGAAAATAGCGGGGCATACGGTGAGCAGTTCTTC. As protein: CSARENSGAYGEQFF. The rearrangement links TRBV20-1 to TRBJ2-1, with 8 nucleotides matching TRBD2. Germline CDR1 reads DFQATT; CDR2 reads SNEGSKA (reference sequence). The CDR3 is 15 residues long. The V gene end was trimmed by 0 bases and the J gene end by 9 bases; junction bases not matched to a gene: 10.

This chain joins TRBV6-2 or TRBV6-3 and TRBJ2-1; D may be TRBD1 (5 bases). The germline CDR1 and CDR2 sequences are MNHEY and SVGEGT. This CDR3 has 17 amino acids. The V and J ends lost 0 bases and 4 bases respectively, with 16 bases between them. The CDR3 DNA reads TGTGCCAGCAGTTACTCAGCAGGGTCGCCCCGATACAATGAGCAGTTCTTC. This encodes CASSYSAGSPRYNEQFF.

The rearrangement uses TRBV4-1 and TRBJ2-7; perhaps TRBD2 as D (6 bases). Germline V gene lookup returns CDR1 MGHRA and CDR2 YSYEKL. V gave up 3 bases and J gave up 2 bases, with 11 bases separating them. The CDR3 sequence is 14 residues long. CDR3 nucleotide sequence: TGCGCCAGCAGCCAGGAGGGACTTCCCTACGAGCAGTACTTC. Protein: CASSQEGLPYEQYF.